The following is a TCR beta chain sequence with its context. Its antigen remains unknown. The data are from a study of blood T cells in healthy people across ages. Findings and caveats of the study: In the absence of known donor CMV status, changes in expanded clonotypes were possibly confounded. There was a strong correlation between TCR beta diversity and naive T cell percentage.

In germline, CDR1 is MGHDK, CDR2 SYGVNS. This CDR3 has 12 amino acids. Between the trimmed V and J ends, which lost 10 bases and 9 bases, there was a span of 18 bases. Combining a sample-barcoded 5' primer with a J-beta primer mix, a second PCR ran for roughly 6 to 12 cycles. No fewer than 3 million CDR3-containing paired-end reads came from each sample. From the 5' RACE reads, TCRdb called clonotypes with MiXCR, one entry per CDR3 protein. This table holds over 1,200,000 distinct CDR3 sequences, approximately 63% found once. This rearrangement joins TRBV25-1 to TRBJ1-2; D remains ambiguous. The material sequenced was blood. The sequence was collected from a man younger than 35 in good health. The CDR3 DNA is TGTGCCACCCTAACTAGGACGGGCAGCTACACCTTC. It is translated as CATLTRTGSYTF.